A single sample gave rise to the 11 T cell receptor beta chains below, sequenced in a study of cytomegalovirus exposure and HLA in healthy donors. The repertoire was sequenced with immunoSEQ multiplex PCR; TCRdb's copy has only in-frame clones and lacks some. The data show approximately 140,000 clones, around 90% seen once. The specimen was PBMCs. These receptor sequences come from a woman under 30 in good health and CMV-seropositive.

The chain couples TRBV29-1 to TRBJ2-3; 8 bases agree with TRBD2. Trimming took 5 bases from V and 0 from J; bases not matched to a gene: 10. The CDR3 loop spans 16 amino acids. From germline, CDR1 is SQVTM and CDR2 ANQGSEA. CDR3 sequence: CSVSTSTSDSTDTQYF. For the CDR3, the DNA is TGCAGCGTTTCCACCTCGACTAGCGACAGCACAGATACGCAGTATTTT.

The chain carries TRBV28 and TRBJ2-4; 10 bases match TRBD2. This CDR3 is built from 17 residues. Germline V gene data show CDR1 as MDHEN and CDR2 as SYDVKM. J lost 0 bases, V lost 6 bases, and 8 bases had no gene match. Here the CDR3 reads CASSRTSGVVAKNIQYF. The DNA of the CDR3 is TGTGCCAGCAGCCGAACTAGCGGGGTTGTAGCCAAAAACATTCAGTACTTC. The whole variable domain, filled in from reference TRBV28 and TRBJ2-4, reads DVKVTQSSRYLVKRTGEKVFLECVQDMDHENMFWYRQDPGLGLRLIYFSYDVKMKEKGDIPEGYSVSREKKERFSLILESASTNQTSMYLCASSRTSGVVAKNIQYFGAGTRLSVL.

The CDR3 is CASSYSGGGAPGELFF. As DNA, the CDR3 is TGTGCCAGCAGTTACTCGGGCGGGGGGGCCCCCGGGGAGCTGTTTTTT. The V gene is TRBV6-5, the J gene TRBJ2-2; TRBD2 agrees at 9 bases. This CDR3 has 16 amino acids. Germline lookup yields CDR1 MNHEY and CDR2 SVGAGI. After removal of 0 bases from V and 6 bases from J, the junction contained 5 bases not matched to a gene.

The CDR3 loop reads CASSLASGLSTDTQYF. In DNA form, the CDR3 reads TGTGCCAGCAGTTTAGCTAGCGGGCTTAGCACAGATACGCAGTATTTT. J is TRBJ2-3 and V is TRBV28; 8 bases are shared with TRBD2. The V gene end was trimmed by 2 bases and the J gene end by 0 bases; junction bases not matched to a gene: 4. CDR1 is MDHEN, CDR2 SYDVKM, per germline. This CDR3 is 16 amino acids long.

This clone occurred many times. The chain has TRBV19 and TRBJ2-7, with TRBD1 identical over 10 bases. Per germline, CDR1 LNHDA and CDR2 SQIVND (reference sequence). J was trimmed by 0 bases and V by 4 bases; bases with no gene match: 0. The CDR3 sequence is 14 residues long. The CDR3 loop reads CASSRTGGSYEQYF. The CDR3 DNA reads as TGTGCCAGTAGTAGGACAGGGGGCTCCTACGAGCAGTACTTC.

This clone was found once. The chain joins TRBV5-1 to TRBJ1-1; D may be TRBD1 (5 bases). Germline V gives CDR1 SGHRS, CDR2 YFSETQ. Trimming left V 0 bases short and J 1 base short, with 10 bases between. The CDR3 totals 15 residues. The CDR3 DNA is TGCGCCAGCAGCTTGGGTCAGGGCTGGAACACTGAAGCTTTCTTT. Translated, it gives CASSLGQGWNTEAFF.

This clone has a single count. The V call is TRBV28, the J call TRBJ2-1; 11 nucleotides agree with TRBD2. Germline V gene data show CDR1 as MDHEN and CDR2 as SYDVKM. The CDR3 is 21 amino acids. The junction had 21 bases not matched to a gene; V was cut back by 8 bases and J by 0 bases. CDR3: CASSGTGTSGRLTSSYNEQFF. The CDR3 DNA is TGTGCCAGCTCCGGAACCGGGACTAGCGGAAGATTAACAAGCTCCTACAATGAGCAGTTCTTC.

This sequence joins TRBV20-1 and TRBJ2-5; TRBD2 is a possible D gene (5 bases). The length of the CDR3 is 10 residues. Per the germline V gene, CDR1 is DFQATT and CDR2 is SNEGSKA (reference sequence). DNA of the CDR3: TGCAGCGTCGGCGGGGAGACCCAGTACTTC. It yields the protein CSVGGETQYF.

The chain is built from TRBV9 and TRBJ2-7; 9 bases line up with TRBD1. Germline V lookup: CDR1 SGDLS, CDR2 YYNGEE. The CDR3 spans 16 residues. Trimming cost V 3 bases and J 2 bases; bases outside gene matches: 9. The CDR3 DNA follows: TGTGCCAGCAGCGAGACGGACAGGGGTCACCCCTACGAGCAGTACTTC. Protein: CASSETDRGHPYEQYF.

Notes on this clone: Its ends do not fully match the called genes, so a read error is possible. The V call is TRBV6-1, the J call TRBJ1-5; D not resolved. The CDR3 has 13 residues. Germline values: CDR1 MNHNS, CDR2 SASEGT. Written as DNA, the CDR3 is TGTGCCATCAGTGTGGGCAGTAGACAGCCCCAGCATTTT. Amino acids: CAISVGSRQPQHF.

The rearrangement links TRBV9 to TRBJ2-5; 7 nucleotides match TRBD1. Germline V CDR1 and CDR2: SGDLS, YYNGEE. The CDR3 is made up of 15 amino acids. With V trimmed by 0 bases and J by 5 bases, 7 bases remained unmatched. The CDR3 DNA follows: TGTGCCAGCAGCGTAGGGGGATGGGACAGTGAGACCCAGTACTTC. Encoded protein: CASSVGGWDSETQYF. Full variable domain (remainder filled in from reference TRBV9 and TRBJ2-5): DSGVTQTPKHLITATGQRVTLRCSPRSGDLSVYWYQQSLDQGLQFLIQYYNGEERAKGNILERFSAQQFPDLHSELNLSSLELGDSALYFCASSVGGWDSETQYFGPGTRLLVL.